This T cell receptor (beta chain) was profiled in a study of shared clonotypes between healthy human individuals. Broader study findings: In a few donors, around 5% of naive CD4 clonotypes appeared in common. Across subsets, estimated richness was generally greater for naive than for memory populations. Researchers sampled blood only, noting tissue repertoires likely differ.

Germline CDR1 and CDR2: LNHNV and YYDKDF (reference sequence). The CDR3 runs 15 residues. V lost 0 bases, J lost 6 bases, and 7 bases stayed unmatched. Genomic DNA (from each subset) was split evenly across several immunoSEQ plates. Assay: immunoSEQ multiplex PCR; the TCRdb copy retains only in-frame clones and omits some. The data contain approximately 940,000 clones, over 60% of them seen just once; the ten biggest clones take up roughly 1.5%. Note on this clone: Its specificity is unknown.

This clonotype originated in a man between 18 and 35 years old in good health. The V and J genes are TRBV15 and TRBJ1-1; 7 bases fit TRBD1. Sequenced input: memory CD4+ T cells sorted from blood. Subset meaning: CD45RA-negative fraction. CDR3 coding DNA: TGTGCCACCAGCAGAGACAAGGGGGCGATCGCTGAAGCTTTCTTT. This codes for CATSRDKGAIAEAFF.